Below are 12 T cell receptor beta chains sequenced from a single sample in a study of T cell changes during pregnancy in multiple sclerosis. Data came from immunoSEQ multiplex PCR; TCRdb stores just in-frame clones and leaves some out. The sample includes around 96,000 clones, over 85% of them seen just once. The source was peripheral blood, collected after pregnancy. These receptors were collected from a female donor in good health, enrolled as a control in a pregnancy study.

The chain employs TRBV28 and TRBJ2-7, with D perhaps TRBD2 (5 bases). Germline V gene data show CDR1 as MDHEN and CDR2 as SYDVKM. V lost 7 bases to trimming and J lost 1 base, with 14 bases between them. The CDR3 runs to 14 residues. CDR3 bases: TGTGCCAGCAAACCGGGGATTCAGTCCTACGAGCAGTACTTC. Encoded protein: CASKPGIQSYEQYF.

The CDR3 coding sequence is TGTGCCAGCAGCGCGACAGGGGAGGAGACCCAGTACTTC. This translates into CASSATGEETQYF. The chain has TRBV7-9 and TRBJ2-5, with 8 bases fitting TRBD1. Unmatched junction bases numbered 4, after V lost 5 bases and J lost 5 bases. The CDR3 is made up of 13 amino acids. The germline V gene encodes CDR1 SEHNR and CDR2 FQNEAQ (reference sequence).

The CDR3 DNA reads as TGCGCCAGCAGCCAAGATCGGGCAGGGCCATACGAGCAGTACTTC. Amino acids: CASSQDRAGPYEQYF. The rearrangement links TRBV4-1 to TRBJ2-7; D perhaps matches TRBD1 (5 bases). The CDR3 has 15 amino acids. Trimming stripped 0 bases from V and 4 bases from J, with 13 bases between. CDR1 is MGHRA, CDR2 YSYEKL, per germline.

The chain links TRBV19 to TRBJ1-5; D possibly corresponds to TRBD1 (5 bases). Trimming left V 5 bases short and J 3 bases short, with 11 bases between. CDR1 LNHDA and CDR2 SQIVND come from the germline V gene (reference sequence). The CDR3 length is 14 residues. The CDR3 nucleotides are TGTGCCAGTAGTTGGGCAGGGCTCAATCAGCCCCAGCATTTT. Translating gives CASSWAGLNQPQHF.

This chain joins TRBV18 and TRBJ2-1; 13 bases align to TRBD2. There are 15 residues in the CDR3. Germline trimming cut 6 bases from V and 5 bases from J; bases unmatched to any gene: 4. CDR1 is KGHSH, CDR2 LQKENI, per germline. The chain's CDR3 is CASSEGLAGHNEQFF. The CDR3 nucleotides read TGTGCCAGCTCTGAGGGACTAGCGGGACACAATGAGCAGTTCTTC.

The chain uses TRBV5-4 and TRBJ2-3; TRBD1 agrees at 9 bases. This CDR3 comprises 15 residues. The germline gives CDR1 SGHNT, CDR2 YYREEE (reference sequence). With 4 bases clipped from V and 6 bases from J, the junction kept 9 bases outside the gene matches. The CDR3 DNA is TGTGCCAGCAGCCCGGGGAGGACAGGGGCCGATACGCAGTATTTT. Residues: CASSPGRTGADTQYF. The entire variable domain, with the rest obtained from reference TRBV5-4 and TRBJ2-3, is as follows: ETGVTQSPTHLIKTRGQQVTLRCSSQSGHNTVSWYQQALGQGPQFIFQYYREEENGRGNFPPRFSGLQFPNYSSELNVNALELDDSALYLCASSPGRTGADTQYFGPGTRLTVL.

In DNA, the CDR3 is TGCGCCAGCAGTCTGGGGCAGTCAGATACGCAGTATTTT. It yields the protein CASSLGQSDTQYF. The chain recombines TRBV5-1 with TRBJ2-3; D may be TRBD1 (5 bases). The germline CDR1 and CDR2 sequences are SGHRS and YFSETQ. V dropped 5 bases and J dropped 4 bases, with 11 bases sitting between them. This CDR3 region has 13 residues.

The chain couples TRBV11-2 to TRBJ2-3; 7 bases line up with TRBD2. The junction had 8 bases not matched to a gene; V was cut back by 5 bases and J by 6 bases. Germline V lookup: CDR1 SGHAT, CDR2 FQNNGV. The CDR3 has 14 amino acids. CDR3 DNA sequence: TGTGCCAGCAGCCCCCGGACTAGAGGGGATACGCAGTATTTT. It specifies CASSPRTRGDTQYF.

The rearrangement links TRBV5-1 to TRBJ1-3, with a weak D call TRBD1 (5 bases). Trimming left V 0 bases short and J 7 bases short, with 11 bases between. The CDR3 is made up of 14 amino acids. The germline V gene has CDR1 SGHRS and CDR2 YFSETQ. CDR3 sequence reads: CASSLGGQANTIYF. The DNA for the CDR3 is TGCGCCAGCAGCTTGGGTGGACAAGCGAACACCATATATTTT.

The V and J genes are TRBV27 and TRBJ1-1; the D gene is possibly TRBD1 (5 bases). The CDR3 extends over 13 amino acids. V was trimmed by 2 bases and J by 7 bases, leaving 11 bases between them. Germline V CDR1 and CDR2: MNHEY, SMNVEV (reference sequence). DNA of the CDR3: TGTGCCAGCAGTTTAAGCTCCAGGGTTGAAGCTTTCTTT. Its protein is CASSLSSRVEAFF.

This rearrangement joins TRBV6-5 to TRBJ2-7; TRBD1 aligns across 9 bases. The length of the CDR3 is 12 residues. Germline lookup yields CDR1 MNHEY and CDR2 SVGAGI. The J segment lost 5 bases and the V segment lost 10 bases, leaving 6 bases of the junction unmatched. CDR3 amino acids: CATRDRVNEQYF. CDR3 DNA sequence: TGTGCCACCCGGGACAGGGTGAACGAGCAGTACTTC.

The chain joins TRBV7-2 to TRBJ1-4, with 8 bases lining up with TRBD1. Germline V gene lookup returns CDR1 SGHTA and CDR2 FQGNSA. The length of the CDR3 is 16 residues. The ends lost 5 bases at V and 5 bases at J; junction bases unmatched: 10. The CDR3 DNA reads as TGTGCCAGCAGCACTTATACCGGGACAGGAAATGAAAAACTGTTTTTT. It translates to CASSTYTGTGNEKLFF.